One sample yielded the 5 T cell receptor beta chains listed below, sequenced in a study of cytomegalovirus exposure and HLA in healthy donors. The PCR was carried out with 60 Vbeta primers and 13 Jbeta primers. The repertoire was sequenced with immunoSEQ multiplex PCR; TCRdb's copy has only in-frame clones and lacks some. The top ten clones hold approximately 8.8% of a sample with 100,000 to 150,000 clones, roughly 80% of them seen once. Specimen: PBMCs. These receptors were collected from a female donor in good health and CMV-seropositive.

A single count supports this clone. V usage is TRBV19 and J usage is TRBJ1-2, with D unresolved. The CDR3 has 14 amino acids. The germline gives CDR1 LNHDA, CDR2 SQIVND (reference sequence). V was trimmed by 4 bases and J by 5 bases, leaving 14 bases between them. CDR3 DNA sequence: TGTGCCAGTAGTAGGCAGACATCGACATATGGCTACACCTTC. Translating gives CASSRQTSTYGYTF. Looking up the rest from reference TRBV19 and TRBJ1-2 gives the full variable domain: DGGITQSPKYLFRKEGQNVTLSCEQNLNHDAMYWYRQDPGQGLRLIYYSQIVNDFQKGDIAEGYSVSREKKESFPLTVTSAQKNPTAFYLCASSRQTSTYGYTFGSGTRLTVV.

The chain employs TRBV28 and TRBJ2-7, with 8 nucleotides matching TRBD1. The germline gives CDR1 MDHEN, CDR2 SYDVKM. The CDR3 consists of 14 residues. The ends lost 7 bases at V and 10 bases at J; junction bases unmatched: 15. The CDR3 DNA reads as TGTGCCAGCAATCCTCAGGGGGCGAGAACGTCCCAGTACTTC. This encodes CASNPQGARTSQYF.

The chain uses TRBV10-3 and TRBJ2-3; TRBD1 matches 7 bases. CDR3 length: 15 residues. The V gene's germline CDR1 is ENHRY and CDR2 SYGVKD. The V and J ends lost 6 bases and 2 bases, in that order; junction bases with no gene match: 8. CDR3 nucleotides: TGTGCCATCAGCTCTCCGGGACAGCTCACAGATACGCAGTATTTT. This codes for CAISSPGQLTDTQYF.

DNA of the CDR3: TGTGCCACCAGCAGACGACAGGGGGGGGCCAACGTCCTGACTTTC. Amino acid sequence: CATSRRQGGANVLTF. This rearrangement joins TRBV15 to TRBJ2-6, with 8 positions matching TRBD1. This CDR3 contains 15 residues. Germline V CDR1 and CDR2: LNHNV, YYDKDF (reference sequence). The trim removed 2 bases at V and 4 bases at J, leaving 1 base unmatched.

A single count supports this clone. V gene TRBV27 combines with J gene TRBJ1-5; perhaps TRBD1 as D (6 bases). The CDR3 is made up of 14 amino acids. The germline V and J ends were trimmed by 4 bases and 7 bases, with 14 bases remaining between them. Per the germline V gene, CDR1 is MNHEY and CDR2 is SMNVEV (reference sequence). The CDR3 DNA reads TGTGCCAGCAGTTCCCAGGGGACCGGCCAGCCCCAGCATTTT. This encodes CASSSQGTGQPQHF.